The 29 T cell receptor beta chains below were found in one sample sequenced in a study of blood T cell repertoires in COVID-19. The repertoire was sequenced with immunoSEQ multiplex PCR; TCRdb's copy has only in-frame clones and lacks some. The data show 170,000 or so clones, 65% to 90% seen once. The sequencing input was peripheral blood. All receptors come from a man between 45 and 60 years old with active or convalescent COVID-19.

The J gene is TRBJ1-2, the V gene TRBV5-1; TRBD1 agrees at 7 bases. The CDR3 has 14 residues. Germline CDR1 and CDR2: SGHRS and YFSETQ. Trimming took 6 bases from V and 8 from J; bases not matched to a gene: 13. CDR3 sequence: CASTQVSGTDGYTF. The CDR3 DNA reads TGCGCCAGCACCCAGGTCTCCGGGACAGACGGCTACACCTTC.

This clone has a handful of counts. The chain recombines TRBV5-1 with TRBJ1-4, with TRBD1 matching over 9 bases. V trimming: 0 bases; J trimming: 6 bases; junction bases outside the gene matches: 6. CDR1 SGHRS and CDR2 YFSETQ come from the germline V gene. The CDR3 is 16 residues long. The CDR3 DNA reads TGCGCCAGCAGCTTGGCCCCGACAGGGGGAGATGAAAAACTGTTTTTT. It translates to CASSLAPTGGDEKLFF.

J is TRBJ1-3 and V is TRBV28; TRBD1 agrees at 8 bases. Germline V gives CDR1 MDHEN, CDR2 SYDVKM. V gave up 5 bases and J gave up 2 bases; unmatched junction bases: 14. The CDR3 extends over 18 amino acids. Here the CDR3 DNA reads TGTGCCAGCAGTCCCCACGGACAGGGTGGAGGAACTGGAAACACCATATATTTT. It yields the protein CASSPHGQGGGTGNTIYF.

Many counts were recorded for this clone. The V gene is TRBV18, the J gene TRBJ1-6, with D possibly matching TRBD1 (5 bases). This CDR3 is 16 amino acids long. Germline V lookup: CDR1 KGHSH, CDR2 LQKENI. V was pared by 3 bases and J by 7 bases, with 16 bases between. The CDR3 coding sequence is TGTGCCAGCTCACCCTTTGCGGCAGGGATCAATTCACCCCTCCACTTT. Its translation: CASSPFAAGINSPLHF.

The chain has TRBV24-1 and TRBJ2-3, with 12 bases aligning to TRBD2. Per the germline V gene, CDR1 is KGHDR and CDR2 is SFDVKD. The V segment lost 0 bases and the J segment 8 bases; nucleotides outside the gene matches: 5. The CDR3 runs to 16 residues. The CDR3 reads CATSDLSSGGVGTQYF. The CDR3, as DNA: TGTGCCACCAGTGATTTGTCTAGCGGGGGGGTAGGTACGCAGTATTTT.

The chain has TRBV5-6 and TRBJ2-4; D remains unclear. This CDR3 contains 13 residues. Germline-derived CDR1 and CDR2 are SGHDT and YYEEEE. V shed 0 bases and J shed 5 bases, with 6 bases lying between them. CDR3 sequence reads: CASSLGVENIQYF. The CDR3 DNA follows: TGTGCCAGCAGCTTGGGAGTGGAAAACATTCAGTACTTC.

CDR3 in amino acids: CASSQQNYGYTF. In nucleotides, the CDR3 is TGTGCCAGCAGCCAACAAAACTATGGCTACACCTTC. V usage is TRBV7-4 and J usage is TRBJ1-2; D ambiguous. Germline V gene sequence: CDR1 SGHVT, CDR2 SQSDAQ. V was trimmed by 5 bases and J by 2 bases, leaving 6 bases between them. The CDR3 is made up of 12 amino acids.

The CDR3 loop reads CASSTQSGSYEQYF. In nucleotides, the CDR3 is TGTGCCAGCAGTACTCAGAGCGGATCCTACGAGCAGTACTTC. The gene calls are TRBV6-5 and TRBJ2-7; tentative D call: TRBD2 (5 bases). The CDR3 is 14 amino acids. Trimming stripped 5 bases from V and 1 base from J, with 12 bases between. Per germline, CDR1 MNHEY and CDR2 SVGAGI.

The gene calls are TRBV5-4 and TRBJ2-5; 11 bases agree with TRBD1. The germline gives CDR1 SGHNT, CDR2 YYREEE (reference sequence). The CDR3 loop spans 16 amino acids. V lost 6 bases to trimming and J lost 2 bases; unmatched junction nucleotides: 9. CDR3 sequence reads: CASNSPGTGGQETQYF. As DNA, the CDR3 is TGTGCCAGCAACTCACCCGGGACAGGGGGACAAGAGACCCAGTACTTC.

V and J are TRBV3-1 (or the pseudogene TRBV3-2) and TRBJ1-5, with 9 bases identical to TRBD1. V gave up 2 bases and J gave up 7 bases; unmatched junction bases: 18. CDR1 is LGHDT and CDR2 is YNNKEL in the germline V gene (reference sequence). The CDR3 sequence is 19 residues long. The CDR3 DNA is TGTGCCAGCAGCCAACCCAACCCAATTCACAGGGGGCCAAGGCAGCCCCAGCATTTT. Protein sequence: CASSQPNPIHRGPRQPQHF.

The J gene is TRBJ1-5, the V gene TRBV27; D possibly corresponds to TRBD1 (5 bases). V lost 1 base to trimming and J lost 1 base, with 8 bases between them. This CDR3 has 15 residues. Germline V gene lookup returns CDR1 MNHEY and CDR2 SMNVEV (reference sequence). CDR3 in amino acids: CASSLWQGSNQPQHF. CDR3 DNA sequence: TGTGCCAGCAGTTTATGGCAGGGAAGCAATCAGCCCCAGCATTTT.

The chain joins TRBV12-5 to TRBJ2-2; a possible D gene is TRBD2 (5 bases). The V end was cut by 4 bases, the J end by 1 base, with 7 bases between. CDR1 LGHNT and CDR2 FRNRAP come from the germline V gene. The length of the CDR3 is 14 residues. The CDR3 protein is CASGWELNTGELFF. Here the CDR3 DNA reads TGTGCTAGTGGTTGGGAGCTGAACACCGGGGAGCTGTTTTTT.

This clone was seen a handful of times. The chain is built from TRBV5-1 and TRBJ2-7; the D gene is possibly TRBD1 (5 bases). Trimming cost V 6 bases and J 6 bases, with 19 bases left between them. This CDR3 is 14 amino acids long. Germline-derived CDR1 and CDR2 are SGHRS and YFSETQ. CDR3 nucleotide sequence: TGCGCCAGCACCCTTACAGGAACCCTTAGCGAGCAGTACTTC. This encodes CASTLTGTLSEQYF.

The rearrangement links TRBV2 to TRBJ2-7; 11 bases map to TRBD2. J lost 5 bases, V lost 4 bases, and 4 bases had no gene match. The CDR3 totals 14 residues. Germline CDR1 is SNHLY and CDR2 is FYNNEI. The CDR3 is CASSGGLAVDEQYF. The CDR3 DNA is TGTGCCAGCAGTGGGGGACTAGCGGTAGACGAGCAGTACTTC.

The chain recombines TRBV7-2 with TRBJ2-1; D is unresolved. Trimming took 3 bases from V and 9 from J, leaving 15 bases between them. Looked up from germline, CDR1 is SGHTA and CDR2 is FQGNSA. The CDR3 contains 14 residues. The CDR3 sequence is CASSFNSFTVEQFF. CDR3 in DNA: TGTGCCAGCAGCTTTAACTCCTTCACGGTTGAGCAGTTCTTC.

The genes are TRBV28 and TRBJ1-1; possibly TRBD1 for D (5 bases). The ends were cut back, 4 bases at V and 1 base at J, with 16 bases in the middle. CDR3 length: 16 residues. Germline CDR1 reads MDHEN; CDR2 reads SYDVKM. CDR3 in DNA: TGTGCCAGCAGTTCAAACCTCGACAGTTCGAACACTGAAGCTTTCTTT. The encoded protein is CASSSNLDSSNTEAFF.

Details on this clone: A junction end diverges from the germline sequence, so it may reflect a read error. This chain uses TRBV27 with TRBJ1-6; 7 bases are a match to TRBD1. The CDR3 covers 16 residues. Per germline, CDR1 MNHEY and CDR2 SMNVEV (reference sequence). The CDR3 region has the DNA TGTGCCAGCAGTTCCATCGACAGGGTGTATAGTTCACCCCTCCACTTT. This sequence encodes CASSSIDRVYSSPLHF.

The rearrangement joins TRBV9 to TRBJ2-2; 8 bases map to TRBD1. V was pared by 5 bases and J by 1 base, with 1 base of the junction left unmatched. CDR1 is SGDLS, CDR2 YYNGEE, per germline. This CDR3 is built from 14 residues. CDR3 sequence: CASRGTGNTGELFF. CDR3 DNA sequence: TGTGCCAGCAGGGGGACAGGGAACACCGGGGAGCTGTTTTTT. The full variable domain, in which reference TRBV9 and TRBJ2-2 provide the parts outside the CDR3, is DSGVTQTPKHLITATGQRVTLRCSPRSGDLSVYWYQQSLDQGLQFLIQYYNGEERAKGNILERFSAQQFPDLHSELNLSSLELGDSALYFCASRGTGNTGELFFGEGSRLTVL.

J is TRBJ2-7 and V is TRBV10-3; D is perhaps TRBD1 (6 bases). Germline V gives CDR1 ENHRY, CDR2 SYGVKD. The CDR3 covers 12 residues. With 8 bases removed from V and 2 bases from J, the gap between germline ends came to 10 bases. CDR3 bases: TGTGCCATCGGCCGGGACACCTACGAGCAGTACTTC. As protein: CAIGRDTYEQYF.

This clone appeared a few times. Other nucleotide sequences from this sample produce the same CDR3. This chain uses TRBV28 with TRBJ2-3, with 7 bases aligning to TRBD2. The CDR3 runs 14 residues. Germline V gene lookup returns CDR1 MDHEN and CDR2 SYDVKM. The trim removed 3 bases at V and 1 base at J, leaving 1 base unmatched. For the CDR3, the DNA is TGTGCCAGCAGTTTTCGGGAGGGCACAGATACGCAGTATTTT. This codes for CASSFREGTDTQYF.

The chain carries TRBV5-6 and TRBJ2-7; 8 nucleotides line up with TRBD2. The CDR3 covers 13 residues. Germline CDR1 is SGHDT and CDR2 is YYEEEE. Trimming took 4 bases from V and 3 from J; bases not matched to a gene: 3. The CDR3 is CASSAGLGYEQYF. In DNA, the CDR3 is TGTGCCAGCAGCGCGGGACTAGGCTACGAGCAGTACTTC.

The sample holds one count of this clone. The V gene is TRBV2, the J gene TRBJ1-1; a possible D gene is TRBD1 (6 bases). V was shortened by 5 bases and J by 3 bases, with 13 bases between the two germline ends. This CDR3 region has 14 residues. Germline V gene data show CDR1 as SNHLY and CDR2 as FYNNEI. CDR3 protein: CASSPRGGDTEAFF. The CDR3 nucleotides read TGTGCCAGCAGTCCTCGAGGGGGAGACACTGAAGCTTTCTTT.

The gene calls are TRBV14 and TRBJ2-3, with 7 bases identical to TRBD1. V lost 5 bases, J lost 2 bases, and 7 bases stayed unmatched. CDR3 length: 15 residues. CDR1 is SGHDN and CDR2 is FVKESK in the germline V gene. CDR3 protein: CASSSTGAPTDTQYF. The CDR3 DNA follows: TGTGCCAGCAGCTCAACAGGGGCCCCCACAGATACGCAGTATTTT.

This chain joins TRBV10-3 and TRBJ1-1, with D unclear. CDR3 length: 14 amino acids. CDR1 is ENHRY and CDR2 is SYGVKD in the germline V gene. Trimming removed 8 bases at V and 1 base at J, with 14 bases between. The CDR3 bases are TGTGCCATCCGCACCCTGGACTCGAACACTGAAGCTTTCTTT. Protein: CAIRTLDSNTEAFF.

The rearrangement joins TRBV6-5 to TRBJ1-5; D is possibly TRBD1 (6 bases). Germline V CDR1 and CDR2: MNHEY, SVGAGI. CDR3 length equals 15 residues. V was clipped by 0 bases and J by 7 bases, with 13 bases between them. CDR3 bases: TGTGCCAGCAGTTACTCGTTGTCAGGGGACCAGCCCCAGCATTTT. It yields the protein CASSYSLSGDQPQHF.

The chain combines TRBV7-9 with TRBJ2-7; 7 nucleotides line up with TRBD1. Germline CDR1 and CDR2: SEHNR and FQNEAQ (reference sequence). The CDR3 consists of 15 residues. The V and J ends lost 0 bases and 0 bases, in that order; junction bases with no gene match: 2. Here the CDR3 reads CASSLAGTASYEQYF. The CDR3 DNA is TGTGCCAGCAGCTTAGCCGGGACAGCCTCCTACGAGCAGTACTTC. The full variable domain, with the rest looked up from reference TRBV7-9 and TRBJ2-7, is DTGVSQNPRHKITKRGQNVTFRCDPISEHNRLYWYRQTLGQGPEFLTYFQNEAQLEKSRLLSDRFSAERPKGSFSTLEIQRTEQGDSAMYLCASSLAGTASYEQYFGPGTRLTVT.

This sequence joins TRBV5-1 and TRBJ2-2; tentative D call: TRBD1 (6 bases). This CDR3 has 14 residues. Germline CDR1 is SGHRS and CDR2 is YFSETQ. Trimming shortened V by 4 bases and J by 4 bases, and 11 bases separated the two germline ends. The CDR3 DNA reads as TGCGCCAGCAGCCTTACAGGGAGCACCGGGGAGCTGTTTTTT. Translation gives CASSLTGSTGELFF.

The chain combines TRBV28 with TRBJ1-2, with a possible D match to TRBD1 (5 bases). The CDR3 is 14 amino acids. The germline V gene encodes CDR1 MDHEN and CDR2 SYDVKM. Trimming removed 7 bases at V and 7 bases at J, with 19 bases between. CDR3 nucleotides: TGTGCCAGCAAACCATTCACGGGGCGGGGTGGCTACACCTTC. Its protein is CASKPFTGRGGYTF.

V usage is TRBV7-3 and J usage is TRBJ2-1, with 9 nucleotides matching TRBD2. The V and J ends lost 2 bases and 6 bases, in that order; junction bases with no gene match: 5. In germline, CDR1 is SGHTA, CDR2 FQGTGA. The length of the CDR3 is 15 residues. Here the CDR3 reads CASSLGTSPSNEQFF. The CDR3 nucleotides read TGTGCCAGCAGCTTAGGGACTAGCCCGTCCAATGAGCAGTTCTTC.